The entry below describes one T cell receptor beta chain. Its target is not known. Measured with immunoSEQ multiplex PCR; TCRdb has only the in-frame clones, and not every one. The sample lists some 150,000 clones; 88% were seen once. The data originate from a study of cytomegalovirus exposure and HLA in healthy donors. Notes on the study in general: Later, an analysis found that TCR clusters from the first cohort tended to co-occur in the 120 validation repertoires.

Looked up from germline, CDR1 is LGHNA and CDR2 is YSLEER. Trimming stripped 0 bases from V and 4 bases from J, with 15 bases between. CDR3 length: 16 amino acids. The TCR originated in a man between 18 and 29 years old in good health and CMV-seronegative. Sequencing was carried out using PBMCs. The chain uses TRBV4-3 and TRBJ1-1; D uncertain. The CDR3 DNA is TGCGCCAGCAGCCAAGATGTGGCGGGGTTGGGCACTGAAGCTTTCTTT. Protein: CASSQDVAGLGTEAFF.